This passage covers 5 T cell receptor beta chains from one sample sequenced in a study of T cell responses to AZD1222 COVID-19 vaccine. Method: immunoSEQ multiplex PCR; TCRdb's copy keeps in-frame clones and lacks some. This table holds about 100,000 clones, around nine tenths found once. This sample comprised peripheral blood, obtained on day 0 of AZD1222 vaccination. The receptors come from an adult in good health.

This chain uses TRBV27 with TRBJ1-3; TRBD1 aligns across 8 bases. The junction had 8 bases not matched to a gene; V was cut back by 6 bases and J by 7 bases. Germline V CDR1 and CDR2: MNHEY, SMNVEV (reference sequence). This CDR3 has 14 residues. The CDR3 coding sequence is TGTGCCAGCAGGCCTGGGACAGGCGGGAACACCATATATTTT. This gives the protein CASRPGTGGNTIYF.

This chain links TRBV29-1 with TRBJ1-1, with D perhaps matching TRBD1 (5 bases). The CDR3 is made up of 12 amino acids. Trimming took 4 bases from V and 10 from J, leaving 16 bases between them. In germline, CDR1 is SQVTM, CDR2 ANQGSEA. CDR3 sequence: CSVGAGADGAFF. The CDR3 region has the DNA TGCAGCGTTGGGGCTGGGGCGGATGGAGCTTTCTTT.

J is TRBJ2-5 and V is TRBV10-1, with D hard to call. With 0 bases removed from V and 2 bases from J, the gap between germline ends came to 7 bases. This CDR3 has 14 amino acids. The germline V gene has CDR1 WNHNN and CDR2 SYGVQD (reference sequence). CDR3 in DNA: TGCGCCAGCAGTGAGTCGGGCAGACAAGAGACCCAGTACTTC. Its translation is CASSESGRQETQYF.

This rearrangement joins TRBV27 to TRBJ1-6; TRBD1 is a possible D gene (5 bases). The CDR3 sequence is 20 residues long. Germline CDR1 is MNHEY and CDR2 is SMNVEV (reference sequence). The V end was cut by 6 bases, the J end by 0 bases, with 24 bases between. The chain's CDR3 is CASRFLPRGTGSSYNSPLHF. CDR3 sequence (DNA): TGTGCCAGCAGATTCCTTCCAAGGGGAACAGGAAGCTCCTATAATTCACCCCTCCACTTT.

V and J are TRBV6-6 and TRBJ2-7; 12 bases fit TRBD2. Germline V lookup: CDR1 MNHNY, CDR2 SVGAGI (reference sequence). J lost 4 bases, V lost 8 bases, and 3 bases had no gene match. The CDR3 spans 13 residues. This chain's CDR3 is CASRTSGEYEQYF. CDR3 DNA: TGTGCCAGCCGGACTAGCGGGGAGTACGAGCAGTACTTC.